This TCR beta chain was captured by sequencing in a study of T cells in Graves' hyperthyroidism and ophthalmopathy. V was clipped by 2 bases and J by 7 bases, with 9 bases between them. This CDR3 has 13 amino acids. From germline, CDR1 is GTSNPN and CDR2 SVGIG (reference sequence). This clonotype was detected a few times. Its antigen remains unidentified. The study's findings and limits: Appearing also in blood were most of the thyroid clonotypes expanded above 0.001. The model forecast ophthalmopathy, anticipating it by a median roughly 6.5 months before onset.

Amplified regions were TCR beta CDR3 sequences from RNA transcripts. Researchers ran a first-round RT-PCR on the TCR CDR3 using the HTBI primer set. A single record per CDR3 protein comes from TCRdb applying MiXCR to the multiplex PCR reads. This table has around 660,000 distinct CDR3 sequences, approximately 42% appearing once. The source of this sequence is an adult man with Graves' disease, either hyperthyroidism or ophthalmopathy (not recorded which). The V gene is TRBV30, the J gene TRBJ1-6; unclear D gene. What was sequenced was peripheral blood or thyroid tissue (not recorded which). CDR3 residues: CAWSWVENSPLHF. The DNA of the CDR3 is TGTGCCTGGAGTTGGGTCGAGAATTCACCCCTCCACTTT.